The entry that follows covers one T cell receptor (beta chain) sequence. The antigen is unknown. This sample is drawn from a study of T cell responses to AZD1222 COVID-19 vaccine. TCRdb's copy holds only in-frame clones and misses some; the assay was immunoSEQ multiplex PCR. The sample has approximately 100,000 clones; 91% are singletons. Broader study findings: Across spike, vaccine-associated CD4 TCRs were found, dominant at 160-218 and 743-854. Spike-specific TCR breadth and depth both grew after two AZD1222 doses.

The sequence came from an adult in good health. The sequencing used peripheral blood, collected on day 0 of AZD1222 vaccination.

CDR3 region: CASNPRQGLSSYEQYF. In DNA form, the CDR3 reads TGTGCCAGCAACCCGAGACAGGGCTTGAGCTCCTACGAGCAGTACTTC. The gene calls are TRBV27 and TRBJ2-7; 7 nucleotides line up with TRBD1. Germline assignment: CDR1 MNHEY and CDR2 SMNVEV (reference sequence). The length of the CDR3 is 16 residues. The V segment lost 7 bases and the J segment 0 bases; nucleotides outside the gene matches: 12.